This T cell receptor beta chain originates from a study of shared clonotypes between healthy human individuals (dated by TCRdb to the early 2020s). For the wider study: Three men and a couple of women, aged 18 to 49 years, made up the cohort. For each donor, CD4 naive and CD4 memory were each run on three plates, CD8 naive on two plates, and CD8 memory on one plate. To estimate repertoire size and how much clonotypes are shared between individuals, the study performed deep sequencing of blood TCR repertoires from 4 to 6 healthy adults. To increase sequencing depth and limit assay-specific biases, TCR repertoire library preparation and sequencing were carried out by different laboratories using diverse techniques. Per donor, leukapheresis produced somewhere between about 0.94 and 9 billion PBMCs.

CD8 naive samples were CD45RO-negative cells positively selected for CCR7, giving a CD45RA+CCR7+ population that excluded TemRA cells. The donors were healthy, HIV-negative adults with no recently reported acute infections or vaccinations. Only Caucasian adults living in Nashville, Tennessee, USA were represented among the donors. After blood collection by leukapheresis, PBMCs were isolated using Ficoll-Histopaque density gradient centrifugation and then cryopreserved in the vapor phase of liquid nitrogen. Purity and quantity of every magnetically sorted T cell population were checked by analytical flow cytometry. Genomic DNA was isolated from each sorted fraction and quantified by UV absorbance on a Nanodrop 2000c. Deletion took 4 bases off V and 2 bases off J, with a span of 17 bases between the germline ends. The cysteine opens and the phenylalanine closes a CDR3 of 17 amino acids. Just the 51-base CDR3 DNA is kept, in frame starting at base 1. Looking up the germline V gene (reference sequence) yields CDR1 MNHEY and CDR2 SMNVEV.

Using the deep immunoSEQ assay, TCR CDR3 regions were amplified from genomic DNA by multiplex PCR. Extracted genomic DNA from each cell subset was distributed evenly across all wells of several immunoSEQ 96-well plates, and each plate was treated as a replicate. For sorted subsets, about 0.2 ug genomic DNA, equal to about 30,000 T cell genomes, was loaded into each replicate PCR. The purified libraries were quantified using a Qubit 3.0 fluorometer, sized with a Bioanalyzer 2100, and then quantified again using the KAPA Library Quantification kit. A separate single-read 150-cycle Illumina NextSeq 550 flow cell was used to sequence each immunoSEQ 96-well plate. The original methods were these. Because only junctional sequences without quality scores were contained in the immunoSEQ output, filtering matching that applied to full-length reads could not be performed. To assign V/J genes and CDR3, sequences were annotated against IMGT germline references using PyIR, a Python wrapper for IgBLAST v1.9. Any read was removed if the V/J assignment was weak (E-value above 1e-6), the CDR3 was missing, or the read contained stop codons, out-of-frame junctions, or ambiguous translated residues. V3J clonotypes were defined by identical inferred V gene, J gene, and CDR3 amino acid sequence. Percentage overlap between repertoires was calculated by dividing the number of shared unique clonotypes by the size of the smaller repertoire. RTK rarefaction, the Chao1 estimator, and Recon v2.1 estimates of unobserved clonotypes were used to assess repertoire richness. For all TCRbeta clonotypes obtained by the gDNA method from several donors, generation probabilities were computed with OLGA. The clones in this table, taken by TCRdb from immuneACCESS, are in-frame only. Not every clone is retained; where verified, under half of the shortfall comes from an unresolved V gene, and the cause of the rest is unknown. V and J calls and clone size are copied from that table; D and trimming were computed from the DNA. In this sample the table shows about 2.1 million clones, 93% of which occur a single time. The ten largest clones capture approximately 1.6% of the sample.

On this clone: Its binding antigen is unknown. No qualities accompany the bases; no much larger clone lies one base away.

Results and caveats for the whole study, not just this receptor: Based on pairwise subsampling, the degree of clonotype sharing among donors was expected to be affected by sequencing depth. Rarefaction of sorted-subset datasets indicated incomplete sequencing despite the large sequencing depth. Sampling was restricted to blood, and TCR repertoires in tissues likely differ from the TCR repertoires found in blood. Across several donors, approximately 5% of naive CD4, more than 3% of naive CD8, approximately 2.5% of memory CD4, and around 0.4% of memory CD8 clonotypes were shared. Clonotypes shared by all four sorted-subset donors showed higher generation probabilities than non-shared clonotypes. Because the study included only a small number of donors, the genetic and exposure-history diversity represented was limited. Naive subsets generally had larger estimated clonotype richness than memory subsets.

The sample taken for sequencing was naive CD8+ T cells from PBMCs. In light of the paper, this sample's cell subset or site label describes: CD45RA+CCR7+. This chain joins TRBV27 to TRBJ1-4, with no confident D gene call. The TCR comes from a young man in good health. Some clones in this sample may be carry-over from other donors' samples. The CDR3 protein is CASSYTPPQDTNEKLFF. The DNA reads as follows: TGTGCCAGCAGTTACACCCCCCCCCAGGACACTAATGAAAAACTGTTTTTT.